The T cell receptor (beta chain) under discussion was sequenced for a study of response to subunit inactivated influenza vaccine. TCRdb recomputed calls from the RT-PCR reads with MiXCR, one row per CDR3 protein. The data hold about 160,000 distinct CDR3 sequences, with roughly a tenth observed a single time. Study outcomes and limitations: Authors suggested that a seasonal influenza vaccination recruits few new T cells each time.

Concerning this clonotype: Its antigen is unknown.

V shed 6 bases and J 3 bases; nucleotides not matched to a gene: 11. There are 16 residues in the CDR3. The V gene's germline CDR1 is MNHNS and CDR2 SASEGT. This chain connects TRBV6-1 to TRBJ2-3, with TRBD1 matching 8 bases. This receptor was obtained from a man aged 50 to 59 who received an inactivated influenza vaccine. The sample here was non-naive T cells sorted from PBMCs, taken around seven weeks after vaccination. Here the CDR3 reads CASSHRGTGGTDTQYF. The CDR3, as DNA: TGTGCCAGCAGCCACAGGGGTACAGGGGGGACAGATACGCAGTATTTT.